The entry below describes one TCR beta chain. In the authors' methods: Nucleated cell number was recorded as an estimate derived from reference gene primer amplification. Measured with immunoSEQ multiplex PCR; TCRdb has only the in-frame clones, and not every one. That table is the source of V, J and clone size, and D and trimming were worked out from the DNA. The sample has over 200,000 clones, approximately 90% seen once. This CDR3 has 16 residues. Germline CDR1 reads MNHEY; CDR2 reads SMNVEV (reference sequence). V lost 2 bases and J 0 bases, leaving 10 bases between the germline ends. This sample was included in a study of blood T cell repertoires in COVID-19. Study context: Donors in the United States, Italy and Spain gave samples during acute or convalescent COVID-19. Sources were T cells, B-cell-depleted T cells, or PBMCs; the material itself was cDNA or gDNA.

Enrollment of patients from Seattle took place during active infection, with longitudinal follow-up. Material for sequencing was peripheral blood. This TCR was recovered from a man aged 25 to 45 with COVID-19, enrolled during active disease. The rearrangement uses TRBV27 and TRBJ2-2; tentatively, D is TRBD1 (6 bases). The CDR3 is CASSLTAGANTGELFF. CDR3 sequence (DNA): TGTGCCAGCAGTTTAACGGCAGGGGCGAACACCGGGGAGCTGTTTTTT.